Listed here are 16 T cell receptor beta chains from one sample, sequenced in a study of response to subunit inactivated influenza vaccine. Using its own MiXCR run on the RT-PCR reads, TCRdb lists one record per CDR3 protein. This sample yields a few hundred thousand distinct CDR3 sequences, of which 11% to 15% are seen a single time; roughly 10% belongs to the top ten. The sequenced sample was PBMCs from blood, obtained roughly 12 days after vaccination. These receptors came from a man aged 45-65 years who received an inactivated influenza vaccine.

Many counts were recorded for this clonotype. This rearrangement joins TRBV7-9 to TRBJ2-3; the match to TRBD2 covers 7 bases. The CDR3 has 15 residues. Germline CDR1 reads SEHNR; CDR2 reads FQNEAQ (reference sequence). The J segment lost 1 base and the V segment lost 4 bases, leaving 5 bases of the junction unmatched. CDR3 in DNA: TGTGCCAGCAGCTCTAGCGGACTCCGCACAGATACGCAGTATTTT. This translates into CASSSSGLRTDTQYF. Full variable domain (missing parts from reference TRBV7-9 and TRBJ2-3): DTGVSQNPRHKITKRGQNVTFRCDPISEHNRLYWYRQTLGQGPEFLTYFQNEAQLEKSRLLSDRFSAERPKGSFSTLEIQRTEQGDSAMYLCASSSSGLRTDTQYFGPGTRLTVL.

This sequence joins TRBV12-3 or TRBV12-4 and TRBJ2-3, with 10 bases fitting TRBD2. This CDR3 is built from 16 residues. The V segment lost 6 bases and the J segment 8 bases; nucleotides outside the gene matches: 14. The CDR3 protein is CASSPGSGRAPGTQYF. CDR3 DNA sequence: TGTGCCAGCAGCCCCGGGAGCGGGAGGGCTCCAGGTACGCAGTATTTT.

The chain is built from TRBV28 and TRBJ2-3, with 7 bases lining up with TRBD2. V shed 5 bases, J shed 2 bases, and the junction held 7 bases outside the gene matches. The CDR3 has 15 residues. In germline, CDR1 is MDHEN, CDR2 SYDVKM. CDR3 residues: CASSKPGLYTDTQYF. Here the CDR3 DNA reads TGTGCCAGCAGTAAACCGGGACTATACACAGATACGCAGTATTTT.

The genes are TRBV27 and TRBJ2-1, with no clear D. Per germline, CDR1 MNHEY and CDR2 SMNVEV (reference sequence). V was pared by 5 bases and J by 6 bases, with 17 bases between. The CDR3 has 15 amino acids. The CDR3: CASSATVVSLNEQFF. CDR3 bases: TGTGCCAGCAGTGCCACTGTTGTGAGTCTCAATGAGCAGTTCTTC.

The J gene is TRBJ2-3, the V gene TRBV10-3; D is undetermined. The ends were cut back, 0 bases at V and 0 bases at J, with 7 bases in the middle. CDR1 is ENHRY, CDR2 SYGVKD, per germline. This CDR3 is 15 amino acids long. CDR3 sequence: CAISESLPSTDTQYF. The CDR3 nucleotides are TGTGCCATCAGTGAGTCTCTACCAAGCACAGATACGCAGTATTTT.

On this clonotype itself: The junction departs from germline at one end; a sequencing error may be responsible. CDR3 in amino acids: CASSPLAQTRVVGF. CDR3 DNA: TGTGCCAGCAGCCCGTTAGCGCAGACTAGGGTTGTAGGCTTC. The chain is built from TRBV7-8 and TRBJ2-4, with D possibly being TRBD2 (6 bases). Germline-derived CDR1 and CDR2 are SGHVS and FQNEAQ. The CDR3 has 14 amino acids.

The genes are TRBV12-3 or TRBV12-4 and TRBJ1-2; 10 positions agree with TRBD1. CDR3 size: 15 residues. V lost 2 bases to trimming and J lost 5 bases; unmatched junction nucleotides: 5. Here the CDR3 reads CASSLPGQGPYGYTF. CDR3 DNA sequence: TGTGCCAGCAGTTTACCGGGACAGGGGCCTTATGGCTACACCTTC.

This clonotype turned up a few times. The V call is TRBV5-4, the J call TRBJ2-3; TRBD1 matches 9 bases. The ends lost 4 bases at V and 4 bases at J; junction bases unmatched: 13. In germline, CDR1 is SGHNT, CDR2 YYREEE (reference sequence). This CDR3 contains 17 residues. The CDR3 region has the DNA TGTGCCAGCAGCCCGACTGCGACAGGGGGTGGGGCAGATACGCAGTATTTT. Encoded protein: CASSPTATGGGADTQYF.

V gene TRBV28 combines with J gene TRBJ2-6; D uncertain. Germline CDR1 and CDR2: MDHEN and SYDVKM. The length of the CDR3 is 15 residues. Trimming left V 1 base short and J 1 base short, with 5 bases between. The CDR3 loop reads CASSLLASGANVLTF. The CDR3, as DNA: TGTGCCAGCAGTTTATTAGCTTCTGGGGCCAACGTCCTGACTTTC. The entire variable domain, with the rest obtained from reference TRBV28 and TRBJ2-6, is as follows: DVKVTQSSRYLVKRTGEKVFLECVQDMDHENMFWYRQDPGLGLRLIYFSYDVKMKEKGDIPEGYSVSREKKERFSLILESASTNQTSMYLCASSLLASGANVLTFGAGSRLTVL.

There are a few counts of this clonotype. The chain recombines TRBV20-1 with TRBJ1-1; 10 nucleotides line up with TRBD1. V was pared by 3 bases and J by 1 base, with 5 bases of the junction left unmatched. Per germline, CDR1 DFQATT and CDR2 SNEGSKA (reference sequence). The CDR3 totals 15 residues. The CDR3 loop is CSASWDRGWNTEAFF. The DNA of the CDR3 is TGCAGTGCTAGTTGGGACAGGGGTTGGAACACTGAAGCTTTCTTT.

The chain links TRBV20-1 to TRBJ2-7; TRBD1 matches 10 bases. Looked up from germline, CDR1 is DFQATT and CDR2 is SNEGSKA (reference sequence). CDR3 size: 16 residues. J lost 1 base, V lost 0 bases, and 6 bases had no gene match. Here the CDR3 reads CSARDLGQGFSYEQYF. The CDR3 region has the DNA TGCAGTGCTAGAGATCTGGGACAGGGGTTTTCCTACGAGCAGTACTTC.

The genes are TRBV4-3 and TRBJ1-6, with D uncertain. The CDR3 is made up of 16 amino acids. V was clipped by 3 bases and J by 6 bases, with 15 bases between them. Germline V CDR1 and CDR2: LGHNA, YSLEER. CDR3 nucleotides: TGCGCCAGCAGCCAGGGTGGGGTGGACGCTAATTCACCCCTCCACTTT. Encoded protein: CASSQGGVDANSPLHF.

This chain connects TRBV12-5 to TRBJ2-1; D possibly corresponds to TRBD2 (7 bases). Trimming left V 7 bases short and J 11 bases short, with 21 bases between. The V gene's germline CDR1 is LGHNT and CDR2 FRNRAP. CDR3 size: 14 residues. This CDR3 reads CASAWAGAAMKQFF. CDR3 nucleotides: TGTGCTAGTGCATGGGCGGGGGCCGCAATGAAGCAGTTCTTC.

This clonotype was recorded a few times. The DNA for the CDR3 is TGCGCCAGCGGACCACCTGGGGGGCCCTCCTACAATGAGCAGTTCTTC. This gives the protein CASGPPGGPSYNEQFF. J is TRBJ2-1 and V is TRBV5-1; D might be TRBD1 or TRBD2, each matching 6 bases. Germline lookup yields CDR1 SGHRS and CDR2 YFSETQ. Trimming removed 7 bases at V and 0 bases at J, with 17 bases between. This CDR3 region has 16 residues.

The chain is built from TRBV4-3 and TRBJ2-3, with D possibly matching TRBD2 (6 bases). The germline V gene has CDR1 LGHNA and CDR2 YSLEER. The CDR3 contains 17 residues. V was trimmed by 2 bases and J by 0 bases, leaving 15 bases between them. CDR3 sequence: CASSQRLGGSSTDTQYF. In DNA form, the CDR3 reads TGCGCCAGCAGCCAAAGATTAGGAGGGTCTAGCACAGATACGCAGTATTTT.

For the CDR3, the DNA is TGTGCCAGCAGCGTAGGGGCGGGTGTTAGCAATGAGCAGTTCTTC. This codes for CASSVGAGVSNEQFF. The rearrangement uses TRBV9 and TRBJ2-1, with a tentative D call TRBD2 (5 bases). The CDR3 extends over 15 amino acids. From germline, CDR1 is SGDLS and CDR2 YYNGEE. Trimming pared 0 bases from V and 6 bases from J, leaving 13 bases between.